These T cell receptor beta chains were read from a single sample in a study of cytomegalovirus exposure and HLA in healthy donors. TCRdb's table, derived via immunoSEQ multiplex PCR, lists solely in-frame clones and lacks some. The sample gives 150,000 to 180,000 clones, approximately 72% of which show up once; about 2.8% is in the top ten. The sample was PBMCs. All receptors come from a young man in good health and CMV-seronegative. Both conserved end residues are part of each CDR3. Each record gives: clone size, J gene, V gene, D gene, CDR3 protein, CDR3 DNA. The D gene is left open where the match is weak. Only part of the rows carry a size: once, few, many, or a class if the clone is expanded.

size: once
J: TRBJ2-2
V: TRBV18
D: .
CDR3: CASSPPLYRYTGELFF
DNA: TGTGCCAGCTCACCACCGTTATACAGATACACCGGGGAGCTGTTTTTT

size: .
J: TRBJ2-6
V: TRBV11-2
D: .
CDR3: CASSSRGSGANGLTF
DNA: TGTGCCAGCAGCTCAAGGGGCTCTGGGGCCAACGGCCTGACTTTC

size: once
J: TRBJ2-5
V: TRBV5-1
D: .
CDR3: CASSSRAGYQETQYF
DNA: TGCGCCAGCAGCTCCCGAGCCGGGTACCAAGAGACCCAGTACTTC

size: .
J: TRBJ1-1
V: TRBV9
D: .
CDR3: CASSPLPRVEAFF
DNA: TGTGCCAGCAGCCCTCTACCCAGGGTAGAAGCTTTCTTT

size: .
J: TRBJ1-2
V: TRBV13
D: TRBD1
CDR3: CASSRGQGYGYTF
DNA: TGTGCCAGCAGCCGGGGACAGGGCTATGGCTACACCTTC

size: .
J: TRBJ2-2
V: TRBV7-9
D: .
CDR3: CASSLGARVSNTGELFF
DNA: TGTGCCAGCAGCTTGGGGGCCAGGGTTTCGAACACCGGGGAGCTGTTTTTT

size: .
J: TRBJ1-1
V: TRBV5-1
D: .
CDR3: CASSIFDKNTEAFF
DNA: TGCGCCAGCAGCATATTCGACAAGAACACTGAAGCTTTCTTT

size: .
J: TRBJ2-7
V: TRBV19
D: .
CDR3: CASSIMDSSYEQYF
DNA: TGTGCCAGTAGTATTATGGACAGTTCCTACGAGCAGTACTTC

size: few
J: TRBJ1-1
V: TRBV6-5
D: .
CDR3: CASSPPGANTEAFF
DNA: TGTGCCAGCAGTCCTCCAGGGGCGAACACTGAAGCTTTCTTT

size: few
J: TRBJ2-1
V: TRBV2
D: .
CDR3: CASSEEGSSYNEQFF
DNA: TGTGCCAGCAGTGAGGAGGGAAGCTCCTACAATGAGCAGTTCTTC

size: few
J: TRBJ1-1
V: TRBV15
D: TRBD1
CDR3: CATSRRGRMNTEAFF
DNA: TGTGCCACCAGCAGAAGGGGGCGGATGAACACTGAAGCTTTCTTT

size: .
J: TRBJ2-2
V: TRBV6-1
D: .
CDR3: CASSVNRDTGELFF
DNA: TGTGCCAGCAGTGTAAACAGGGACACCGGGGAGCTGTTTTTT

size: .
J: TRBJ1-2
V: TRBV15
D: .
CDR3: CATSSPLGGAPGPLGYTF
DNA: TGTGCCACCAGCAGCCCCCTAGGGGGGGCTCCGGGGCCCCTTGGCTACACCTTC

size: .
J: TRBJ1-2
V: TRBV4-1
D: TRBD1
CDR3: CASSPMPGQGANYGYTF
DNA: TGCGCCAGCAGCCCCATGCCGGGACAGGGGGCTAACTATGGCTACACCTTC

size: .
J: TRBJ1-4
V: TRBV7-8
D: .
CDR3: CASSLRDTLNEKLFF
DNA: TGTGCCAGCAGCTTGAGAGACACCCTTAATGAAAAACTGTTTTTT

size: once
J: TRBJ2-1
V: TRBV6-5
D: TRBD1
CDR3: CASSLTGGNEQFF
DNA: TGTGCCAGCAGCCTGACAGGGGGCAATGAGCAGTTCTTC

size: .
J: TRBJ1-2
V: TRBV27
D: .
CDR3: CASSPSPFGGNGYTF
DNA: TGTGCCAGCAGTCCCTCGCCATTCGGGGGGAATGGCTACACCTTC

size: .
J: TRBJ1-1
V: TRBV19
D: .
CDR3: CASSSETYTEAFF
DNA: TGTGCCAGTAGTTCAGAGACTTACACTGAAGCTTTCTTT

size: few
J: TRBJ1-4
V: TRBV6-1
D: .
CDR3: CASRSGREGYEKLFF
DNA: TGTGCCAGCAGGTCCGGGCGCGAGGGCTATGAAAAACTGTTTTTT

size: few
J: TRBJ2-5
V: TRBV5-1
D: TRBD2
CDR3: CASSLSTSGPQETQYF
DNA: TGCGCCAGCAGCTTGTCGACTAGCGGTCCCCAAGAGACCCAGTACTTC

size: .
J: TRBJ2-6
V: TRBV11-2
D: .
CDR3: CASSSSRRDFGANVLTF
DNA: TGTGCCAGCAGCTCCTCACGACGGGATTTCGGGGCCAACGTCCTGACTTTC

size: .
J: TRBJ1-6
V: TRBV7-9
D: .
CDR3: CASSSNLETLHF
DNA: TGTGCCAGCAGCTCTAACCTTGAGACCCTCCACTTT

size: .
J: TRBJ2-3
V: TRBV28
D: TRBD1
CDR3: CAIVGTALSTDTQYF
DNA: TGTGCCATCGTTGGGACAGCCCTTAGCACAGATACGCAGTATTTT

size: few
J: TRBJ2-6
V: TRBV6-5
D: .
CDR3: CASSYIAMDGANVLTF
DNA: TGTGCCAGCAGTTACATAGCGATGGACGGGGCCAACGTCCTGACTTTC

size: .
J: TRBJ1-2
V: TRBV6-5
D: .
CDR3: CASSYERGARLGYTF
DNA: TGTGCCAGCAGTTACGAGCGGGGGGCGCGGCTTGGCTACACCTTC

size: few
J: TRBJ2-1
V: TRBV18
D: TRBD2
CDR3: CASSLTGGGRNEQFF
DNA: TGTGCCAGCTCCCTAACGGGGGGAGGCCGCAATGAGCAGTTCTTC

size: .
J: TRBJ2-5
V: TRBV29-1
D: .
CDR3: CSVEGGVGETQYF
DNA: TGCAGCGTTGAAGGGGGCGTTGGAGAGACCCAGTACTTC

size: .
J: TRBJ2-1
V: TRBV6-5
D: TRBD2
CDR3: CASSRSGVSYNEQFF
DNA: TGTGCCAGCAGCCGTAGCGGGGTCTCCTACAATGAGCAGTTCTTC

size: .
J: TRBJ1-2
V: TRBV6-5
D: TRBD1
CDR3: CASRRGQETYYGYTF
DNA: TGTGCCAGCAGACGAGGACAGGAAACTTACTATGGCTACACCTTC

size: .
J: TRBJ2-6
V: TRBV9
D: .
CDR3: CASSVQNSGANVLTF
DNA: TGTGCCAGCAGCGTACAGAACTCTGGGGCCAACGTCCTGACTTTC

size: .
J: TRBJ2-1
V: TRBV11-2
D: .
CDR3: CASSLNNQQFF
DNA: TGTGCCAGCAGCTTAAATAATCAGCAGTTCTTC

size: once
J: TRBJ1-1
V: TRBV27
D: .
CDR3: CASSFRQANTEAFF
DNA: TGTGCCAGCAGTTTCCGGCAGGCGAACACTGAAGCTTTCTTT

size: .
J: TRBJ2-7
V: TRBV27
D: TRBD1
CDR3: CAIGTGPYEQYF
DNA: TGTGCCATCGGGACAGGCCCCTACGAGCAGTACTTC

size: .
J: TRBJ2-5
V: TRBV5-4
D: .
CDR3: CASSLGQYQETQYF
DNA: TGTGCCAGCAGCTTGGGACAGTACCAAGAGACCCAGTACTTC

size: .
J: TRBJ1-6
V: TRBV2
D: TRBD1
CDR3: CASRDRENSPLHF
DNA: TGTGCCAGCAGGGACAGGGAAAATTCACCCCTCCACTTT

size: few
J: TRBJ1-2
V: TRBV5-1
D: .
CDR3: CASSPYSTNYGYTF
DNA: TGCGCCAGCAGCCCGTACTCTACTAACTATGGCTACACCTTC

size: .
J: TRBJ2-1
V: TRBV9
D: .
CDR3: CASSPVFSYNEQFF
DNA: TGTGCCAGCAGCCCAGTTTTCTCCTACAATGAGCAGTTCTTC

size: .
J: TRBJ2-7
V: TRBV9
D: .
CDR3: CASSGNAGSHYEQYF
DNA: TGTGCCAGCAGCGGAAATGCGGGAAGCCACTACGAGCAGTACTTC

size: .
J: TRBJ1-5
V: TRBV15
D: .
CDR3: CATSGEGNQPQHF
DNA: TGTGCCACGTCCGGAGAGGGAAATCAGCCCCAGCATTTT

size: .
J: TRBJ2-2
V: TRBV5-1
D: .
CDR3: CASSLGGMWGTGELFF
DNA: TGCGCCAGCAGCTTGGGCGGGATGTGGGGAACCGGGGAGCTGTTTTTT

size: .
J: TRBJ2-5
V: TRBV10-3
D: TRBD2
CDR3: CAISESVLAGVRETQYF
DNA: TGTGCCATCAGTGAGTCTGTACTAGCGGGGGTACGAGAGACCCAGTACTTC

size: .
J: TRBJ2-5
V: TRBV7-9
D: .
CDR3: CASSLAQDSTQYF
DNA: TGTGCCAGCAGCTTAGCCCAAGACTCGACCCAGTACTTC

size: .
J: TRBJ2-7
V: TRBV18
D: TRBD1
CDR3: CASSPTGTEAYEQYF
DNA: TGTGCCAGCTCCCCTACCGGGACAGAGGCCTACGAGCAGTACTTC

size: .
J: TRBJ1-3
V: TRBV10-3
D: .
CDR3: CAISWTAGAGNTIYF
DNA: TGTGCCATCAGCTGGACAGCGGGGGCTGGAAACACCATATATTTT

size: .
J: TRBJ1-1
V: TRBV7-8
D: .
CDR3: CASRMRPTGFVTEAFF
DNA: TGTGCCAGCAGGATGAGACCCACAGGGTTCGTCACTGAAGCTTTCTTT

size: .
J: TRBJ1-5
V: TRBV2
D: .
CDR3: CASSVGQHSNQPQHF
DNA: TGTGCCAGCAGTGTTGGGCAGCATAGCAATCAGCCCCAGCATTTT

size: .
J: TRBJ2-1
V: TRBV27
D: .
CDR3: CASMPTGSYNEQFF
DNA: TGTGCCAGCATGCCCACAGGGAGTTACAATGAGCAGTTCTTC

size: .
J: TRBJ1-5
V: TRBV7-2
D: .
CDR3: CASSLGGGQQPQHF
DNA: TGTGCCAGCAGCTTAGGCGGGGGACAACAGCCCCAGCATTTT

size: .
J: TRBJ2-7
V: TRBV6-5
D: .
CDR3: CASSYSWASYEQYF
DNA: TGTGCCAGCAGTTACTCGTGGGCCTCCTACGAGCAGTACTTC

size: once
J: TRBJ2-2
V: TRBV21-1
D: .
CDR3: CASSKSEGQGPANTGELFF
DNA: TGTGCCAGCTCAAAAAGCGAGGGACAGGGTCCAGCGAACACCGGGGAGCTGTTTTTT

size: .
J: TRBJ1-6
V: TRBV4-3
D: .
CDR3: CASSQYTGYNSPLHF
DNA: TGCGCCAGCAGCCAGTACACAGGCTATAATTCACCCCTCCACTTT

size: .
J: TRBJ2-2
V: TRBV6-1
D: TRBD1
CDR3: CATGQGGTGELFF
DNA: TGTGCCACAGGACAGGGGGGCACCGGGGAGCTGTTTTTT

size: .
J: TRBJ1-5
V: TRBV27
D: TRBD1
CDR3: CASSDTGGYQPQHF
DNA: TGTGCCAGCAGTGACACAGGGGGCTATCAGCCCCAGCATTTT

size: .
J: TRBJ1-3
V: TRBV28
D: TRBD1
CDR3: CASNTARDSPSGNTIYF
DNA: TGTGCCAGCAACACCGCTCGGGACAGCCCCTCTGGAAACACCATATATTTT

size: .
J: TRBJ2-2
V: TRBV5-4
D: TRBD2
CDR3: CASRAGGAGPLTGELFF
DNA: TGTGCCAGCAGGGCAGGAGGAGCGGGGCCACTCACCGGGGAGCTGTTTTTT

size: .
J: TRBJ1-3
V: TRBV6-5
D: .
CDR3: CASSYSSRSGNTIYF
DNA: TGTGCCAGCAGTTACTCATCTCGCTCTGGAAACACCATATATTTT

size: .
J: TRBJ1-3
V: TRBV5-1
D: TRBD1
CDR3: CASSVTGVGGNTIYF
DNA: TGCGCCAGCAGCGTGACAGGGGTAGGAGGAAACACCATATATTTT

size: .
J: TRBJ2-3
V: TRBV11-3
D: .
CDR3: CASSLGAAGTQYF
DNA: TGTGCCAGCAGCTTAGGGGCAGCTGGTACGCAGTATTTT

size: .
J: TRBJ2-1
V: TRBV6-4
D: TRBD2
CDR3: CASSGLAGGNEQFF
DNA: TGTGCCAGCAGTGGACTAGCGGGGGGCAATGAGCAGTTCTTC